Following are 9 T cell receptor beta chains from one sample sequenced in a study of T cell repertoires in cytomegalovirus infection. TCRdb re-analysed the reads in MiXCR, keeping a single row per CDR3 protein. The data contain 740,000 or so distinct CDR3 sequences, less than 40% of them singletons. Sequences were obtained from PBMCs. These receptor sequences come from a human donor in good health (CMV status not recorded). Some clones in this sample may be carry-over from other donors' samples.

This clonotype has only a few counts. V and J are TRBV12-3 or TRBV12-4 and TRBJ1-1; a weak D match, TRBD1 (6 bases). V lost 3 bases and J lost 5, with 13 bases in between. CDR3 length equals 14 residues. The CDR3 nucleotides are TGTGCCAGCAGTTTCGTGCCAGGGGAGACTGAAGCTTTCTTT. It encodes CASSFVPGETEAFF.

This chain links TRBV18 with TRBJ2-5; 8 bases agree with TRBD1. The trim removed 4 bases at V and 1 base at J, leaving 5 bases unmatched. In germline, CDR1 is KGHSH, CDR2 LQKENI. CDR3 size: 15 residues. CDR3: CASSRPGQVQETQYF. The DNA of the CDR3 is TGTGCCAGCTCACGCCCGGGACAGGTCCAAGAGACCCAGTACTTC. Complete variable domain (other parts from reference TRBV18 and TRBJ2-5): NAGVMQNPRHLVRRRGQEARLRCSPMKGHSHVYWYRQLPEEGLKFMVYLQKENIIDESGMPKERFSAEFPKEGPSILRIQQVVRGDSAAYFCASSRPGQVQETQYFGPGTRLLVL.

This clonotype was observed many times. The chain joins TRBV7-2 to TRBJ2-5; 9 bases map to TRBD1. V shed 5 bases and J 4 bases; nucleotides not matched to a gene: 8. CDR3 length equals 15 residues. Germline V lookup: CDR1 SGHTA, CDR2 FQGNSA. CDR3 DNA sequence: TGTGCCAGCAGCCTACGGACAGGGGAAGGAGAGACCCAGTACTTC. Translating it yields CASSLRTGEGETQYF.

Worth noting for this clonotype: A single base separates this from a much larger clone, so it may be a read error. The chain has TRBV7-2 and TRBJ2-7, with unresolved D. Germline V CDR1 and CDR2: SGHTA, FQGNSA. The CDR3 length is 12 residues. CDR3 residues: CASSFQLGEKYF. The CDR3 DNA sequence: TGTGCCAGCAGTTTCCAACTTGGCGAGAAGTACTTC.

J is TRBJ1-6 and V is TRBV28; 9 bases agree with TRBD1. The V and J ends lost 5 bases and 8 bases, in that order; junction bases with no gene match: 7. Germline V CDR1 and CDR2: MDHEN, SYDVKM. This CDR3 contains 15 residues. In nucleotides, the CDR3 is TGTGCCAGCAGTCTGGGGGACAGGGATGATTCACCCCTCCACTTT. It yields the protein CASSLGDRDDSPLHF.

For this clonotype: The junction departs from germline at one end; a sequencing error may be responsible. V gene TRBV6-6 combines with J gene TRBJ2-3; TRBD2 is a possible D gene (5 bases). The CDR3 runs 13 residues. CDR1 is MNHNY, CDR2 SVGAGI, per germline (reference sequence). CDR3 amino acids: CASSPMGVYTPYF. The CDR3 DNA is TGTGCCAGCAGCCCTATGGGAGTGTATACGCCGTATTTT.

CDR3 amino acids: CASSLAPRTSGSSYNEQFF. The CDR3 DNA is TGTGCCAGCAGTTTAGCCCCAAGAACTAGCGGGAGCTCCTACAATGAGCAGTTCTTC. The chain employs TRBV27 and TRBJ2-1; 11 positions match TRBD2. This CDR3 has 19 amino acids. Germline CDR1 is MNHEY and CDR2 is SMNVEV (reference sequence). V lost 2 bases to trimming and J lost 0 bases; unmatched junction nucleotides: 9.

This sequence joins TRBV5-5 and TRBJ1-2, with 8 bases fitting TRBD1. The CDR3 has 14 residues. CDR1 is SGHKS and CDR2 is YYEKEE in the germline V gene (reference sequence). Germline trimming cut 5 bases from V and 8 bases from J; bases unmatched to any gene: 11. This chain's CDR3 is CASRQGQDLRGYTF. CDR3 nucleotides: TGTGCCAGCAGACAGGGACAGGATTTGCGAGGCTACACCTTC.

In nucleotides, the CDR3 is TGCAGTGCTCGTACGAGGATCCAAGAGACCCAGTACTTC. Protein: CSARTRIQETQYF. This sequence joins TRBV20-1 and TRBJ2-5; D is uncertain. CDR3 length: 13 residues. V lost 5 bases, J lost 1 base, and 11 bases lay in between. Germline V gene lookup returns CDR1 DFQATT and CDR2 SNEGSKA (reference sequence).